These T cell receptor beta chains were read from a single sample in a study of Graves' ophthalmopathy and Graves' hyperthyroidism. Using its own MiXCR run on the multiplex PCR reads, TCRdb lists one record per CDR3 protein. This table has under 800,000 distinct CDR3 sequences, 22% appearing once. Material for sequencing was peripheral blood. These receptors originate from a woman aged 18-29 years with stable Graves' hyperthyroidism. Some clones in this sample may be carry-over from other donors' samples. Both conserved end residues are part of each CDR3. A D gene is named only where the DNA matches it firmly. Size is stated for part of the rows, as once, few or many counts, or as a class when the clone is expanded.

len,j_gene,d_gene,v_gene,abundance,CDR3nt,CDR3aa
12,TRBJ2-7,.,TRBV30,many,TGTGCCTGGAGTGGGATCGCCTACGAGCAGTACTTC,CAWSGIAYEQYF
12,TRBJ1-2,.,TRBV20-1,many,TGCAGTGCTACCAGGGAGACTTATGGCTACACCTTC,CSATRETYGYTF
14,TRBJ2-7,.,TRBV11-1,many,TGTGCCAGCAGCTTAGTCTCGGACATCGGGGAGCAGTACTTC,CASSLVSDIGEQYF
15,TRBJ1-2,.,TRBV12-3/TRBV12-4,many,TGTGCCAGCAGTTTTTCGGCCCAACCGTCAGGGGGCTACACCTTC,CASSFSAQPSGGYTF
21,TRBJ1-1,.,TRBV6-2/TRBV6-3,.,TGTGCCAGCAGTTACATACCGGGACTACTTATGGCTTTTGACATTGGCACTGAAGCTTTCTTT,CASSYIPGLLMAFDIGTEAFF
13,TRBJ1-5,.,TRBV24-1,many,TGTGCCACCAGTGGGCCAGGCGTTCAGCCCCAGCATTTT,CATSGPGVQPQHF
13,TRBJ2-5,.,TRBV7-2,few,TGTGCCAGCAGCCAGGACCTACATGAGACCCAGTACTTC,CASSQDLHETQYF
14,TRBJ2-7,TRBD1,TRBV27,many,TGTGCCAGCAGTTTATTGGACAGGGTGAACGAGCAGTACTTC,CASSLLDRVNEQYF
14,TRBJ1-5,TRBD1,TRBV20-1,many,TGCAGTGCTAGAGGATCAGGGGGCGAGCAGCCCCAGCATTTT,CSARGSGGEQPQHF
13,TRBJ2-7,.,TRBV12-3/TRBV12-4,many,TGTGCCAGCAGCTTAGGTGCTGCCTACGAGCAGTACTTC,CASSLGAAYEQYF
15,TRBJ2-3,.,TRBV6-2/TRBV6-3,many,TGTGCCAGCAGTTACGACAGGCAAAGCACAGATACGCAGTATTTT,CASSYDRQSTDTQYF
15,TRBJ1-5,.,TRBV28,.,TGTGCCAGCAGTTTGGGCGCGAGAGGTAATCAGCCCCAGCATTTT,CASSLGARGNQPQHF
15,TRBJ1-2,TRBD1,TRBV12-3/TRBV12-4,.,TGTGCCAGCAGGGGGACAGGCTGGCCTAACTATGGCTACACCTTC,CASRGTGWPNYGYTF
15,TRBJ1-3,.,TRBV5-6,.,TGTGCCAGCTGCGAACAGGGCTTTGATGGAAACACCATATATTTT,CASCEQGFDGNTIYF
16,TRBJ1-1,.,TRBV7-8,many,TGTGCCAGCACCGGACCTACCCGGACGGGGAACACTGAAGCTTTCTTT,CASTGPTRTGNTEAFF
13,TRBJ1-3,.,TRBV4-1,many,TGCGCCAGCAGCCCTGATCGAGAAAACACCATATATTTT,CASSPDRENTIYF
14,TRBJ2-7,.,TRBV29-1,few,TGCAGCGTTCAGGAGGGGCCCCAATTGTACGAGCAGTACTTC,CSVQEGPQLYEQYF
12,TRBJ1-1,.,TRBV6-1,many,TGTGCCAGCACCTCGGTGAGAACTGAAGCTTTCTTT,CASTSVRTEAFF
15,TRBJ2-2,TRBD1,TRBV15,many,TGTGCCACCAGCAGAGTGGACAGGGACGCCGGGGAGCTGTTTTTT,CATSRVDRDAGELFF
15,TRBJ2-5,.,TRBV5-6,many,TGTGCCAGCAGCTCGGACAGGAGGGATAGAGAGACCCAGTACTTC,CASSSDRRDRETQYF
14,TRBJ2-6,.,TRBV19,few,TGTGCCAGCCAAAAGGGGGCTGGGGCCAACGTCCTGACTTTC,CASQKGAGANVLTF
15,TRBJ1-1,.,TRBV7-3,many,TGTGCCAGCAGCTTAATCCCGTCCGCGAACACTGAAGCTTTCTTT,CASSLIPSANTEAFF
14,TRBJ2-7,.,TRBV20-1,.,TGCAGTGCGATCCCCCGGGACCGGCGATCCGAGCAGTACTTC,CSAIPRDRRSEQYF
14,TRBJ1-2,.,TRBV7-2,many,TGTGCCAGCACCCCAGGTGCAGGGGTTGTCGGCTACACCTTC,CASTPGAGVVGYTF
11,TRBJ1-2,.,TRBV6-1,once,TGTGCCAGCAGTGAAATGGAGGGCTACACCTTC,CASSEMEGYTF
17,TRBJ2-4,TRBD2,TRBV20-1,few,TGCAGTGCTAGAGATCTAGCGGGGGGCGTGACCAAAAACATTCAGTACTTC,CSARDLAGGVTKNIQYF
15,TRBJ2-7,.,TRBV11-2,few,TGTGCCAGCAGCTTAGGGAGTCTAGGAACCTACGAGCAGTACTTC,CASSLGSLGTYEQYF
12,TRBJ2-5,.,TRBV27,many,TGTGCCAGCACATTCGACCCAAGGGGCCAGTACTTC,CASTFDPRGQYF
18,TRBJ1-5,.,TRBV3-1,.,TGTGCCAGCAGCCAAGACTGGCCAGAGAGACATAGCAATCAGCCCCAGCATTTT,CASSQDWPERHSNQPQHF
14,TRBJ1-2,TRBD1,TRBV28,.,TGTGCCAGCAGCACTTTGACAGGGACCTATGGCTACACCTTC,CASSTLTGTYGYTF
15,TRBJ2-7,.,TRBV6-1,many,TGTGCCAGCAGCCCGCGTCCGACAGATCCTATAGAGCAGTACTTC,CASSPRPTDPIEQYF
15,TRBJ1-2,.,TRBV7-9,many,TGTGCCAGCAGCTCCCCAGTAACCCCTAACTATGGCTACACCTTC,CASSSPVTPNYGYTF